These 4 T cell receptor beta chains were all obtained from the same sample, sequenced in a study of beta chain features in type 1 diabetes. Whole-study findings and limits: Across all four CD4+ subsets, people with type 1 diabetes showed modestly shorter TCRB CDR3s.

Antigens of these TCRs are unknown. The investigators reverse transcribed all of the isolated RNA, so they sequenced expressed TCRB transcripts. Sequencing used immunoSEQ multiplex PCR; TCRdb keeps in-frame clones, though not all of them. The data contain over 200,000 clones, around 9.9% of them seen just once; the ten biggest clones take up approximately 0.017%. Sequenced material: naive CD4+ T cells from blood. The source of these receptors is a man younger than 45 with type 1 diabetes.

This clone showed up just a few times. The chain employs TRBV2 and TRBJ1-5, with D hard to call. The V gene lost 3 bases and the J gene lost 6 bases, with 15 bases spanning the gap. Germline V CDR1 and CDR2: SNHLY, FYNNEI. The CDR3 covers 15 residues. The CDR3 protein is CASSELVEGSQPQHF. As DNA, the CDR3 is TGTGCCAGCAGTGAGTTAGTGGAGGGCAGTCAGCCCCAGCATTTT.

The V gene is TRBV30, the J gene TRBJ2-5, with unresolved D. CDR1 and CDR2 from the germline V gene are GTSNPN and SVGIG (reference sequence). V shed 0 bases and J shed 1 base, with 6 bases lying between them. The CDR3 runs 13 residues. The CDR3 nucleotides read TGTGCCTGGAGTGTCTTCAGCCAAGAGACCCAGTACTTC. It yields the protein CAWSVFSQETQYF.

The chain couples TRBV4-2 to TRBJ1-5; the match to TRBD1 covers 7 bases. V trimming: 0 bases; J trimming: 4 bases; junction bases outside the gene matches: 9. Germline CDR1 is LGHNA and CDR2 is YNFKEQ. This CDR3 has 17 residues. CDR3 bases: TGTGCCAGCAGCCAAGACCTGACGGGACAGCCTAATCAGCCCCAGCATTTT. Its translation: CASSQDLTGQPNQPQHF.

Points on this clone: Mismatch with germline at one junction end may stem from a read error. CDR3 amino acids: CASSLGSPGSTGELFF. In nucleotides, the CDR3 is TGTGCTAGCAGCTTAGGATCCCCAGGGTCCACCGGGGAGCTGTTTTTT. This chain connects TRBV7-7 to TRBJ2-2, with D perhaps TRBD1 (5 bases). This CDR3 comprises 16 residues. Germline assignment: CDR1 SSHAT and CDR2 FNYEAQ (reference sequence).